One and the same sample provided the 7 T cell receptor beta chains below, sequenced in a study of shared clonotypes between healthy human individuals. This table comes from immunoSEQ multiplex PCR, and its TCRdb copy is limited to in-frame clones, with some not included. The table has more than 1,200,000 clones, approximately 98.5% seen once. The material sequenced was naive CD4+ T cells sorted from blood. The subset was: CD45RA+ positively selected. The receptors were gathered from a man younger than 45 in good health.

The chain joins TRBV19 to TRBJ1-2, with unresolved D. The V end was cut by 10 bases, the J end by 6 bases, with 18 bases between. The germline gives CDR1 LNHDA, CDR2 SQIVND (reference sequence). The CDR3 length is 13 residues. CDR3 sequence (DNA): TGTGCCACCCGTACGTTCACAGTGGATGGCTACACCTTC. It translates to CATRTFTVDGYTF. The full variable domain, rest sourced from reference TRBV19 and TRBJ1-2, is DGGITQSPKYLFRKEGQNVTLSCEQNLNHDAMYWYRQDPGQGLRLIYYSQIVNDFQKGDIAEGYSVSREKKESFPLTVTSAQKNPTAFYLCATRTFTVDGYTFGSGTRLTVV.

The CDR3 loop is CASSPYRNSSENQPQHF. The DNA for the CDR3 is TGTGCCAGCTCACCTTACAGGAATTCCTCGGAGAATCAGCCCCAGCATTTT. This sequence joins TRBV18 and TRBJ1-5, with TRBD1 as a possible D gene (5 bases). Germline V gene data show CDR1 as KGHSH and CDR2 as LQKENI. Trimming left V 3 bases short and J 4 bases short, with 19 bases between. The CDR3 spans 17 residues.

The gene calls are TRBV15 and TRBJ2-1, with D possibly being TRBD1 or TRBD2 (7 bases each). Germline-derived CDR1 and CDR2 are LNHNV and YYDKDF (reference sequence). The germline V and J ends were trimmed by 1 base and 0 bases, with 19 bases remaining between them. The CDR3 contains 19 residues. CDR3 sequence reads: CATSRGHTRGGSSYNEQFF. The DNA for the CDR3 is TGTGCCACCAGCAGAGGGCACACCAGGGGGGGTAGCTCCTACAATGAGCAGTTCTTC.

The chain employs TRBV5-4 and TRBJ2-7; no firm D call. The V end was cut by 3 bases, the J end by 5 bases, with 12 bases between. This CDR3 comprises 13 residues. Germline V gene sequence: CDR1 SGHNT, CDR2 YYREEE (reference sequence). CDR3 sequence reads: CASSSPYGDEQYF. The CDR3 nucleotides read TGTGCCAGCAGCTCCCCTTATGGGGACGAGCAGTACTTC.

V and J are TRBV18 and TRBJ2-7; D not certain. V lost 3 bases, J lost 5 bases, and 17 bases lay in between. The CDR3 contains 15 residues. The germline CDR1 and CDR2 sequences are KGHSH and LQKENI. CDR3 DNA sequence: TGTGCCAGCTCACCGTCCCCCGTCCCTTTGGACGAGCAGTACTTC. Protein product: CASSPSPVPLDEQYF.

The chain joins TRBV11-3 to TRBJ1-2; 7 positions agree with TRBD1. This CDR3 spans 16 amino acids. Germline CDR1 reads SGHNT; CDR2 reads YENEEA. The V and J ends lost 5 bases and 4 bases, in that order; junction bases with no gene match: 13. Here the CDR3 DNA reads TGTGCCAGCAGCCACACGGGGAGGGGGCAAGGCTATGGCTACACCTTC. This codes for CASSHTGRGQGYGYTF.

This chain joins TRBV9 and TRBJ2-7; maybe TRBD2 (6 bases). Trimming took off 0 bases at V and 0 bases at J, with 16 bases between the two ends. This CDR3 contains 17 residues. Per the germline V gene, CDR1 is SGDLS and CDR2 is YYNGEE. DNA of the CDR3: TGTGCCAGCAGCGTAGCTCCGACTAGTGGACTCTCCTACGAGCAGTACTTC. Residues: CASSVAPTSGLSYEQYF.